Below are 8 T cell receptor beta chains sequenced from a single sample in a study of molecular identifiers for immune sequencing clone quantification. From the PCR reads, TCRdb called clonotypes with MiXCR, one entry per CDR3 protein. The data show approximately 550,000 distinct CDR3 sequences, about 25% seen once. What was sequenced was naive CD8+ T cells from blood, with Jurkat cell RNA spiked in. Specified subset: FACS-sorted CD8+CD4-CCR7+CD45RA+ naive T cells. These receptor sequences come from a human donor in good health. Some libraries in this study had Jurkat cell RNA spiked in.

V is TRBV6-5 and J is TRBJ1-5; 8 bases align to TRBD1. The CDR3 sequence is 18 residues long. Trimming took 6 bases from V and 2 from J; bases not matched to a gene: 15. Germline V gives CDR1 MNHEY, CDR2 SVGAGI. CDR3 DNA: TGTGCCAGCAGCCCGAATTGGGCAGGGGGCTTGGGCAATCAGCCCCAGCATTTT. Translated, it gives CASSPNWAGGLGNQPQHF.

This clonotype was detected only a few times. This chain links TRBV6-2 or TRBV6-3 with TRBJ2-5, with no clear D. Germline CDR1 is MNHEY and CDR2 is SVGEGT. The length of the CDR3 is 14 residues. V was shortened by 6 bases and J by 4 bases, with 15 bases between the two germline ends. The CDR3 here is CASSRDIVSETQYF. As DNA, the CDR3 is TGTGCCAGCAGCCGCGACATTGTATCAGAGACCCAGTACTTC.

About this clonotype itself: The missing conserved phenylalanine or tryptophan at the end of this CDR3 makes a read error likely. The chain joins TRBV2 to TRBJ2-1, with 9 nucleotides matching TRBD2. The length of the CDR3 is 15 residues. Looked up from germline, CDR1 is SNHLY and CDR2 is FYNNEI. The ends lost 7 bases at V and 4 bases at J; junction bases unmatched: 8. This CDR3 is CASTQGTSYYNEQFL. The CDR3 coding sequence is TGTGCCAGCACTCAAGGGACTAGCTATTACAATGAGCAGTTCCTC.

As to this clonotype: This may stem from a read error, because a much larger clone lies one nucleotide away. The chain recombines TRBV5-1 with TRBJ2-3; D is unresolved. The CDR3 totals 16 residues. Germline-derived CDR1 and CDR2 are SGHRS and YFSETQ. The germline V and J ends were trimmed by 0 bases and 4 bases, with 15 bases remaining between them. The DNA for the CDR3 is TGCGCCAGCAGCTTGGTTGGGTTACAAAGCGCAGATACGCAGTATTTT. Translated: CASSLVGLQSADTQYF. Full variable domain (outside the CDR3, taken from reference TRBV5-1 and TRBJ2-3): KAGVTQTPRYLIKTRGQQVTLSCSPISGHRSVSWYQQTPGQGLQFLFEYFSETQRNKGNFPGRFSGRQFSNSRSEMNVSTLELGDSALYLCASSLVGLQSADTQYFGPGTRLTVL.

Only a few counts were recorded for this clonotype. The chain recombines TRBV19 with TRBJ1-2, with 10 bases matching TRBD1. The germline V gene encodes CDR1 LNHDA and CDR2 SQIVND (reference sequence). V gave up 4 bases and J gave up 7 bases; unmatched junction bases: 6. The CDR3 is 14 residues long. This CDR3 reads CASSTGQGVGGYTF. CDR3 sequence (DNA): TGTGCCAGTAGTACTGGACAGGGGGTCGGTGGCTACACCTTC.

This CDR3 is CATAPANTGELFF. The CDR3 nucleotides read TGTGCCACTGCACCCGCGAACACCGGGGAGCTGTTTTTT. The rearrangement uses TRBV11-2 and TRBJ2-2; D not resolved. The CDR3 contains 13 residues. V dropped 10 bases and J dropped 0 bases, with 9 bases sitting between them. The germline V gene has CDR1 SGHAT and CDR2 FQNNGV.

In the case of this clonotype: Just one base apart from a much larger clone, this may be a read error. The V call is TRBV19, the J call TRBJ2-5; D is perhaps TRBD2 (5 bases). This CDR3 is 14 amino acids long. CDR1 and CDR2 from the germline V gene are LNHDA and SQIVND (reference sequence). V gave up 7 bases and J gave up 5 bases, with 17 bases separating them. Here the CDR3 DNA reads TGTGCCAGTACAGACGGGGAGCGTCAGGAGACCCAGTACTTC. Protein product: CASTDGERQETQYF.

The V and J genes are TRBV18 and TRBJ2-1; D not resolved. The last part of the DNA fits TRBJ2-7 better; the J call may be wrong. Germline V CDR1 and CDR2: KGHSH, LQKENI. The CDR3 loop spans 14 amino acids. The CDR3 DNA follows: TGTGCCAGCTCACCTAACCATCCCCGAAATGAGCAGTACTTC. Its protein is CASSPNHPRNEQYF.